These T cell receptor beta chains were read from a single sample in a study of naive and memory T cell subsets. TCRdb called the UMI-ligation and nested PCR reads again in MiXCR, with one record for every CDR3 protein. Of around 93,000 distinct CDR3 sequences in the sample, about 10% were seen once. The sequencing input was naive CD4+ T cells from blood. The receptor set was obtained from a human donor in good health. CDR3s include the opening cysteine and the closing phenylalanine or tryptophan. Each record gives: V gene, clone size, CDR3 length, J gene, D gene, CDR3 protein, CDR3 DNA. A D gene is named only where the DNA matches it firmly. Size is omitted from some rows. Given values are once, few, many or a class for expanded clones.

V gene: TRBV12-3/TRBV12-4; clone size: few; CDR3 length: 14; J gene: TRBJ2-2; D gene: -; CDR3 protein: CASGSSGGTGELFF; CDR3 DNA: TGTGCCAGCGGGTCCTCCGGGGGCACCGGGGAGCTGTTTTTT
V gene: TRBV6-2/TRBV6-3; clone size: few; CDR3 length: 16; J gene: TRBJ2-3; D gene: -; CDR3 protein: CASSSPRARHTDTQYF; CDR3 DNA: TGTGCCAGCAGTTCCCCTCGAGCGAGACACACAGATACGCAGTATTTT
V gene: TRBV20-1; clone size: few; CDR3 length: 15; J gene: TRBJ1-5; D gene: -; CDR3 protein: CSARVSTPSNQPQHF; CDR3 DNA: TGCAGTGCTAGAGTCTCAACTCCCAGCAATCAGCCCCAGCATTTT
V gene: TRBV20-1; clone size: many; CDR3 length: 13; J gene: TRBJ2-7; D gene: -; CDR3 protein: CSARAAGTYEQYF; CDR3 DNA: TGCAGTGCTAGGGCGGCGGGAACTTACGAGCAGTACTTC
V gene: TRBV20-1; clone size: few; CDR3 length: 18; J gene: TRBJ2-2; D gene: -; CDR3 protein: CSARDSGWGRPDTGELFF; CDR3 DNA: TGCAGTGCTAGAGACTCTGGCTGGGGACGGCCGGACACCGGGGAGCTGTTTTTT
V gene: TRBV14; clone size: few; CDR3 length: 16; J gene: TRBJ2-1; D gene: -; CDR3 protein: CASSQGSGRLNNEQFF; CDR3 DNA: TGTGCCAGCAGCCAAGGGTCCGGGCGACTCAACAATGAGCAGTTCTTC
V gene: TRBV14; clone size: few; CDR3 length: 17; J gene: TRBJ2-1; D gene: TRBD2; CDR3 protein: CASSQAYQREGNNEQFF; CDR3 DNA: TGTGCCAGCAGCCAAGCCTATCAGCGGGAGGGAAACAATGAGCAGTTCTTC
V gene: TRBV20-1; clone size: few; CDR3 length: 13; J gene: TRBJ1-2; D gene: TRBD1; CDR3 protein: CSARRTGTAGYTF; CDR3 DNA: TGCAGTGCTAGACGGACAGGGACGGCTGGCTACACCTTC
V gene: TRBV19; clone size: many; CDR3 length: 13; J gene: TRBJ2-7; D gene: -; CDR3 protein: CASSINGAYEQYF; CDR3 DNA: TGTGCCAGTAGTATTAACGGCGCCTACGAGCAGTACTTC
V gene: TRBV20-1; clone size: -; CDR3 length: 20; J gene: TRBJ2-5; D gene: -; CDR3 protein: CSARDRGGQGRPLYQETQYF; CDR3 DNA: TGCAGTGCTAGAGATCGGGGGGGACAGGGTCGCCCCCTGTACCAAGAGACCCAGTACTTC
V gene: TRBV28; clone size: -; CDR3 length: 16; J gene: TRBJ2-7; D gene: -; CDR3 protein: CASNLWGSLSSYEQYF; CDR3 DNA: TGTGCCAGCAATTTGTGGGGAAGCTTAAGCTCCTACGAGCAGTACTTC
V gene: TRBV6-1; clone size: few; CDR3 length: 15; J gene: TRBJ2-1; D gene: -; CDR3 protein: CASSEALTEYNEQFF; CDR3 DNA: TGTGCCAGCAGTGAAGCCCTGACTGAATACAATGAGCAGTTCTTC
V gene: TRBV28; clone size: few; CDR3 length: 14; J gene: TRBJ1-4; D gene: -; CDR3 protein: CASSLQGQGIKLFF; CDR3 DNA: TGTGCCAGCAGTTTACAGGGGCAGGGGATAAAACTGTTTTTT
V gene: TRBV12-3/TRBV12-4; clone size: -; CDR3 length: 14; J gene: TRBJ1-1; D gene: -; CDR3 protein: CASSFEVGGAKAFF; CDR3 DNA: TGTGCCAGCAGTTTCGAGGTCGGGGGCGCGAAAGCTTTCTTT
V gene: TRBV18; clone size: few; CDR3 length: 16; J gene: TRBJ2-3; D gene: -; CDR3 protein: CASSPPSLSGGDTQYF; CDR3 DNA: TGTGCCAGCTCACCACCCAGCCTCTCAGGAGGGGATACGCAGTATTTT
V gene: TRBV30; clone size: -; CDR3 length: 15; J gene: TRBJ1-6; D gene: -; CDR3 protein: CAWSLQGLLNSPLHF; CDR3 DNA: TGTGCCTGGAGCCTACAGGGCCTTCTTAATTCACCCCTCCACTTT
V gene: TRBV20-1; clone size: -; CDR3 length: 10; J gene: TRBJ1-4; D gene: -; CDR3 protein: CSAIHEKLFF; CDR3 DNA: TGCAGTGCTATCCATGAAAAACTGTTTTTT
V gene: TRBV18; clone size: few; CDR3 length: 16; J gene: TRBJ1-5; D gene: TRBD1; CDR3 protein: CASSYGQTGSNQPQHF; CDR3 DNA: TGTGCCAGCTCATACGGACAGACAGGGAGCAATCAGCCCCAGCATTTT
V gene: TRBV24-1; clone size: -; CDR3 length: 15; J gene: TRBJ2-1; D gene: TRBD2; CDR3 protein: CATSDAGLAYNEQFF; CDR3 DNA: TGTGCCACCAGTGACGCGGGACTAGCCTACAATGAGCAGTTCTTC
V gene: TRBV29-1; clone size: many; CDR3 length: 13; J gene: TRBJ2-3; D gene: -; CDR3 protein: CSVMKDPTDTQYF; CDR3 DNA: TGCAGCGTTATGAAGGATCCCACAGATACGCAGTATTTT
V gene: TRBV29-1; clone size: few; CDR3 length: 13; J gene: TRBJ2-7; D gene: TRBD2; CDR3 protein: CSVERGGAYEQYF; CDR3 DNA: TGCAGCGTTGAACGGGGGGGGGCCTACGAGCAGTACTTC
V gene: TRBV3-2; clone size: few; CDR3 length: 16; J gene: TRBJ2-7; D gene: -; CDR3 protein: CASSPRLPAAPYEQYF; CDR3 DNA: TGTGCCAGCAGCCCCCGCCTACCAGCGGCTCCCTACGAGCAGTACTTC
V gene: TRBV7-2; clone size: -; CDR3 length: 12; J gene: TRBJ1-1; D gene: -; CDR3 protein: CASSFGQSEAFF; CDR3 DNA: TGTGCCAGCAGCTTTGGACAGAGTGAAGCTTTCTTT
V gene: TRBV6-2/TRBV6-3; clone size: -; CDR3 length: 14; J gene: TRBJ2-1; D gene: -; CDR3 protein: CASSYSTVVIEQFF; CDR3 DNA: TGTGCCAGCAGTTACTCGACGGTGGTAATTGAGCAGTTCTTC
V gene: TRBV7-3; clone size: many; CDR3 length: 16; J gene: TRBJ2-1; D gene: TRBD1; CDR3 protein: CASSAPGTGGFDEQFF; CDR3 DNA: TGTGCCAGCAGTGCACCCGGGACAGGGGGTTTCGATGAGCAGTTCTTC
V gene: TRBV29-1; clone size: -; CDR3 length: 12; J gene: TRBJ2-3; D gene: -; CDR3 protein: CSAAGPGDTQYF; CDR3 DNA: TGCAGCGCGGCCGGTCCCGGGGATACGCAGTATTTT
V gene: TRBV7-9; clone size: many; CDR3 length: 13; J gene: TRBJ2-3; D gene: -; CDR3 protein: CASSLRLTNTQYF; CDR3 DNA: TGTGCCAGCAGCCTACGGTTAACAAATACGCAGTATTTT
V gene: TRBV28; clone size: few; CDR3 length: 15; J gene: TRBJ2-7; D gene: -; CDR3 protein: CASSFSGVASYEQYF; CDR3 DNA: TGTGCCAGCAGTTTTTCGGGAGTGGCATCCTACGAGCAGTACTTC
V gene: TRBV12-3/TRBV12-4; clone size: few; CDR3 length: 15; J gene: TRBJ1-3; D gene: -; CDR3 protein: CASSFSENPGNTIYF; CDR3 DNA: TGTGCCAGCAGTTTTTCAGAGAATCCCGGAAACACCATATATTTT
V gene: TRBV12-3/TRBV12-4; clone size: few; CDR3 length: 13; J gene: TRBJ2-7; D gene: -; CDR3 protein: CASRKGGGYEQYF; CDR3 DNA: TGTGCCAGCAGAAAGGGAGGAGGCTACGAGCAGTACTTC
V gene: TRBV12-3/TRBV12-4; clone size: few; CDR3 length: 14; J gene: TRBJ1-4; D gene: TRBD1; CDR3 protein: CASKLGQINEKLFF; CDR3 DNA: TGTGCCAGCAAATTGGGACAGATTAATGAAAAACTGTTTTTT
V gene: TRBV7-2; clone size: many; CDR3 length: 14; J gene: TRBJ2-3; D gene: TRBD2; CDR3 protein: CASRVAGGGDTQYF; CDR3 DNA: TGTGCCAGCAGAGTAGCGGGGGGCGGGGATACGCAGTATTTT
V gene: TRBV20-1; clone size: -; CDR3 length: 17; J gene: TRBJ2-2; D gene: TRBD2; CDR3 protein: CSASSGGAGSGTGELFF; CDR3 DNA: TGCAGTGCTAGTAGCGGGGGGGCCGGTTCGGGCACCGGGGAGCTGTTTTTT
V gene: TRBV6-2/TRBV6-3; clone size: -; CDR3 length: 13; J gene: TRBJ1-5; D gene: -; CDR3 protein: CASSDLSNQPQHF; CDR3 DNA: TGTGCCAGCAGTGACCTGAGCAATCAGCCCCAGCATTTT
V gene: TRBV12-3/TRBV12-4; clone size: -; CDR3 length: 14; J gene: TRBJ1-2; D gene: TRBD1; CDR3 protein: CASSPQGAVNGYTF; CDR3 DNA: TGTGCCAGCAGTCCGCAGGGGGCGGTGAATGGCTACACCTTC